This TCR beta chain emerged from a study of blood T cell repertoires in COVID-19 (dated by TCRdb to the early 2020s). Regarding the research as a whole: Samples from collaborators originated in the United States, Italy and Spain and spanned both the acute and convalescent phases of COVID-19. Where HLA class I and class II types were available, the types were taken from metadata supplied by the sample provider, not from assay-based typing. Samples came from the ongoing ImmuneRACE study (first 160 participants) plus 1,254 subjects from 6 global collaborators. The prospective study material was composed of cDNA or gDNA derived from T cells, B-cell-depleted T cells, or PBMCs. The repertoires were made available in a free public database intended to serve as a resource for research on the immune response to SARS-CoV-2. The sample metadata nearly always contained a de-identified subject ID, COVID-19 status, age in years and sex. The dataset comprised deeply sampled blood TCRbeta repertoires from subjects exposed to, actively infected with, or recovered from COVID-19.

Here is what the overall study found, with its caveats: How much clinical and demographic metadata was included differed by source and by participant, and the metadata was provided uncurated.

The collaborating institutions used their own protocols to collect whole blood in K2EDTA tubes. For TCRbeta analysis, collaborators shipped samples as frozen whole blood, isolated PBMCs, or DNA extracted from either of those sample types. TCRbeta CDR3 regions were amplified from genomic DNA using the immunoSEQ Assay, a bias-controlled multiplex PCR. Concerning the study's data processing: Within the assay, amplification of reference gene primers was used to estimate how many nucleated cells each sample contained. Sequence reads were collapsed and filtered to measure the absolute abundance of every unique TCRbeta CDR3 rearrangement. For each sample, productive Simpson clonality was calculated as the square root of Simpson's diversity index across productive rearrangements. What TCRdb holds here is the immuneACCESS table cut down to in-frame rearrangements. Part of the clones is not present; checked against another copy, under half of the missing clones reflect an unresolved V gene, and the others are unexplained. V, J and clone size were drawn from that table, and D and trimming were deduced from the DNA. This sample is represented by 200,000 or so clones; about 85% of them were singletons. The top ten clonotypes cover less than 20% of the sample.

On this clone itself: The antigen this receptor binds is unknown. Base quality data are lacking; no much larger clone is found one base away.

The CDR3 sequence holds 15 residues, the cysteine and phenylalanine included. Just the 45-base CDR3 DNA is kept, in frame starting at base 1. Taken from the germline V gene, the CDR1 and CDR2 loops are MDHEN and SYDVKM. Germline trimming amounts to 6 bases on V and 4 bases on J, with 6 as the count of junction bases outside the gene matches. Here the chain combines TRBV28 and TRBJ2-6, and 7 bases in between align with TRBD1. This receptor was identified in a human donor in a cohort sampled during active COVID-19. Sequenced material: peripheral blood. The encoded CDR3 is CASRTRGRGANVLTF. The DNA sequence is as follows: TGTGCCAGCAGGACAAGGGGGCGCGGGGCCAACGTCCTGACTTTC.